This T cell receptor (beta chain) was sequenced in a study of molecular identifiers for immune sequencing clone quantification. The V end lost 1 base, the J end lost 4 bases, and 4 bases lay between the germline ends. Germline V gene lookup returns CDR1 SGHAT and CDR2 FQNNGV. This CDR3 has 12 amino acids. Bulk libraries came from a prior protocol with listed TCR primers. A single record per CDR3 protein comes from TCRdb applying MiXCR to the PCR reads. The sample lists approximately 93,000 distinct CDR3 sequences; 20% to 25% were seen once. Overall study findings and caveats: Spiked Jurkat TCR RNA equivalent to one cell reportedly surfaced among some 990,000 naive cells.

Details on this clonotype: Antigen specificity is unknown.

Sequencing was carried out using naive CD8+ T cells from blood, with Jurkat cell RNA spiked in. Indicated subset: FACS-sorted CD8+CD4-CCR7+CD45RA+ naive T cells. The source is a human donor in good health. Some libraries in this study had Jurkat cell RNA spiked in. The chain joins TRBV11-2 to TRBJ1-1; no definite D call. The CDR3 coding sequence is TGTGCCAGCAGCTTAGTGTCCACTGAAGCTTTCTTT. Its translation is CASSLVSTEAFF.